This T cell receptor (beta chain) was captured in a study of response to subunit inactivated influenza vaccine. The study's findings and limits: The authors put forward the suggestion that each seasonal influenza vaccination may bring in only a limited number of new T cells.

This CDR3 spans 17 amino acids. V trimming: 8 bases; J trimming: 0 bases; junction bases outside the gene matches: 12. Germline CDR1 is SNHLY and CDR2 is FYNNEI. One entry per CDR3 protein, called by TCRdb with MiXCR from the RT-PCR reads. The data contain more than 450,000 distinct CDR3 sequences, about 11% of them seen just once; the ten biggest clones take up approximately 11%. This clonotype was observed a few times. The antigen remains unidentified. The data were also submitted as part of a second study, on T cells expressing NK-cell markers. That paper states: What made the TCR beta cDNA was 5'RACE template switching with UMIs. Seven sequenced donors out of eight were HCMV-seropositive, one seronegative.

The specimen was PBMCs from blood, collected on the day of vaccination. The origin of this receptor is a man aged 45-60 years who received an inactivated influenza vaccine. The chain employs TRBV2 and TRBJ2-4, with TRBD2 matching over 8 bases. The CDR3 coding sequence is TGTGCCAGCGTGGGACTAGTGATTAACCTAGCCAAAAACATTCAGTACTTC. This translates into CASVGLVINLAKNIQYF.